These 26 T cell receptor beta chains share one sample of origin, sequenced in a study of T-cell memory formation after mild COVID-19. TCRdb re-called the 5' RACE reads with MiXCR, one entry per CDR3 protein. Of 140,000 or so distinct CDR3 sequences listed, 15% to 20% are singletons. The sequencing sample was made of PBMCs or a T cell subset sorted from them (not recorded which). These receptors were obtained from an adult woman who had mild COVID-19 (a few samples of this study predate the infection). Cell type and time point are not known.

V gene TRBV12-3 or TRBV12-4 combines with J gene TRBJ2-2; 9 nucleotides agree with TRBD1. Losses at the gene ends were 4 bases for V and 5 bases for J; bases not matched to a gene: 5. The CDR3 is 15 residues long. The CDR3 coding sequence is TGTGCCAGCAGTTCTGACAGGGGGAGGACCGGGGAGCTGTTTTTT. Translation gives CASSSDRGRTGELFF.

The chain combines TRBV7-8 with TRBJ1-2; D gene ambiguous. Germline V gene data show CDR1 as SGHVS and CDR2 as FQNEAQ. The CDR3 sequence is 15 residues long. V dropped 1 base and J dropped 0 bases, with 9 bases sitting between them. CDR3 nucleotides: TGTGCCAGCAGCTTAGAAGTAGAGCCTAACTATGGCTACACCTTC. The encoded protein is CASSLEVEPNYGYTF.

The chain is built from TRBV7-9 and TRBJ1-2; 9 nucleotides align to TRBD1. The CDR3 has 14 amino acids. Looked up from germline, CDR1 is SEHNR and CDR2 is FQNEAQ (reference sequence). The V segment lost 3 bases and the J segment 6 bases; nucleotides outside the gene matches: 5. This CDR3 reads CASSFGDRANGYTF. The CDR3, as DNA: TGTGCCAGCAGCTTCGGGGACAGGGCGAATGGCTACACCTTC.

This clonotype was recorded a few times. V and J are TRBV7-9 and TRBJ2-1, with 7 bases fitting TRBD2. In germline, CDR1 is SEHNR, CDR2 FQNEAQ (reference sequence). The CDR3 sequence is 12 residues long. J gave up 8 bases and V 3 bases, and 1 base lay outside the gene matches. CDR3 nucleotides: TGTGCCAGCAGCTTGGGGGGGGATGAGCAGTTCTTC. As protein: CASSLGGDEQFF.

V usage is TRBV5-4 and J usage is TRBJ2-5, with D perhaps TRBD1 (5 bases). The CDR3 spans 14 residues. V was shortened by 4 bases and J by 0 bases, with 10 bases between the two germline ends. The V gene's germline CDR1 is SGHNT and CDR2 YYREEE (reference sequence). CDR3 DNA sequence: TGTGCCAGCAGCCCAGGACAAAACCAAGAGACCCAGTACTTC. It translates to CASSPGQNQETQYF.

This chain uses TRBV7-6 with TRBJ1-3; D unresolved. Germline lookup yields CDR1 SGHVS and CDR2 FNYEAQ. The ends were cut back, 1 base at V and 0 bases at J, with 13 bases in the middle. CDR3 length: 17 amino acids. The DNA for the CDR3 is TGTGCCAGCAGCTTAGTCGACACTACGAGCTCTGGAAACACCATATATTTT. The encoded protein is CASSLVDTTSSGNTIYF.

V is TRBV7-2 and J is TRBJ1-1; no firm D call. This CDR3 contains 15 residues. V lost 3 bases and J lost 0, with 11 bases in between. CDR1 is SGHTA, CDR2 FQGNSA, per germline. CDR3: CASSFRGRMNTEAFF. CDR3 nucleotides: TGTGCCAGCAGCTTTCGAGGCAGGATGAACACTGAAGCTTTCTTT.

This clonotype was detected many times. CDR3 DNA sequence: TGTGCCAGCCTGGGGCTAGCGGTTGATGAGCAGTTCTTC. It translates to CASLGLAVDEQFF. The chain links TRBV12-3 or TRBV12-4 to TRBJ2-1; TRBD2 matches at 7 bases. V trimming: 8 bases; J trimming: 8 bases; junction bases outside the gene matches: 9. This CDR3 has 13 amino acids.

Comments on this clonotype: A much more abundant neighbour one base away suggests this may be a read error. This chain links TRBV7-2 with TRBJ1-2; D is unclear. In germline, CDR1 is SGHTA, CDR2 FQGNSA. The CDR3 runs 15 residues. Between the trimmed V and J ends, which lost 1 base and 0 bases, there was a span of 9 bases. This CDR3 reads CASSLGHHANYGYTF. The CDR3 bases are TGTGCCAGCAGCTTAGGACACCACGCTAACTATGGCTACACCTTC.

In this sample, this clonotype turned up once. The chain recombines TRBV7-9 with TRBJ1-2; unclear D gene. CDR1 SEHNR and CDR2 FQNEAQ come from the germline V gene (reference sequence). The CDR3 sequence is 14 residues long. The V gene lost 0 bases and the J gene lost 4 bases, with 9 bases spanning the gap. The CDR3 region is CASSLARQTYGYTF. The CDR3 bases are TGTGCCAGCAGCTTAGCGCGCCAGACCTATGGCTACACCTTC.

In this sample, this clonotype turned up a few times. The chain couples TRBV7-2 to TRBJ2-2, with TRBD1 matching over 8 bases. This CDR3 contains 18 residues. Germline CDR1 is SGHTA and CDR2 is FQGNSA. The V segment lost 0 bases and the J segment 0 bases; nucleotides outside the gene matches: 6. The CDR3 DNA is TGTGCCAGCAGCTTAGCCTGGGGGACAGGCGCGAACACCGGGGAGCTGTTTTTT. Translation: CASSLAWGTGANTGELFF. Together with reference TRBV7-2 and TRBJ2-2, the CDR3 gives the full variable domain: GAGVSQSPSNKVTEKGKDVELRCDPISGHTALYWYRQSLGQGLEFLIYFQGNSAPDKSGLPSDRFSAERTGGSVSTLTIQRTQQEDSAVYLCASSLAWGTGANTGELFFGEGSRLTVL.

This clonotype was seen only a few times. The genes are TRBV7-9 and TRBJ2-1; TRBD2 agrees at 7 bases. Germline loops: CDR1 SEHNR, CDR2 FQNEAQ (reference sequence). The ends lost 0 bases at V and 6 bases at J; junction bases unmatched: 17. This CDR3 has 19 residues. The CDR3 DNA is TGTGCCAGCAGCTTAGCCGGGGTCCGGCGGGGGAGTCTCTTCAATGAGCAGTTCTTC. This gives the protein CASSLAGVRRGSLFNEQFF.

A few counts support this clonotype. The CDR3 sequence: CSARAPGLAGGNTDTQYF. The CDR3 nucleotides are TGCAGTGCTAGAGCTCCGGGACTAGCGGGGGGGAACACAGATACGCAGTATTTT. The chain has TRBV20-1 and TRBJ2-3, with 16 bases lining up with TRBD2. CDR3 size: 18 residues. The V gene's germline CDR1 is DFQATT and CDR2 SNEGSKA (reference sequence). V shed 1 base and J 2 bases; nucleotides not matched to a gene: 6.

This clonotype was counted only a few times. The chain has TRBV14 and TRBJ2-4; D uncertain. V lost 2 bases and J 8 bases, leaving 4 bases between the germline ends. Germline CDR1 is SGHDN and CDR2 is FVKESK. The CDR3 extends over 11 amino acids. The DNA of the CDR3 is TGTGCCAGCAGCCAACAATACATTCAGTACTTC. It is translated as CASSQQYIQYF. The full variable domain, with the rest looked up from reference TRBV14 and TRBJ2-4, is EAGVTQFPSHSVIEKGQTVTLRCDPISGHDNLYWYRRVMGKEIKFLLHFVKESKQDESGMPNNRFLAERTGGTYSTLKVQPAELEDSGVYFCASSQQYIQYFGAGTRLSVL.

This clonotype was counted only a few times. The V gene is TRBV24-1, the J gene TRBJ1-1; tentatively, D is TRBD1 (5 bases). The CDR3 consists of 12 residues. Germline lookup yields CDR1 KGHDR and CDR2 SFDVKD. Trimming removed 5 bases from V and 6 bases from J, with 9 bases in between. The chain's CDR3 is CATSGGFAEAFF. The CDR3 DNA reads TGTGCCACCAGTGGGGGGTTCGCTGAAGCTTTCTTT.

This clonotype was seen at least ten times. The V and J genes are TRBV5-1 and TRBJ2-5; D call uncertain. In germline, CDR1 is SGHRS, CDR2 YFSETQ. Deletions cut 0 bases from V and 5 bases from J, with 8 bases between. The CDR3 has 13 residues. The chain's CDR3 is CASSLGNRETQYF. The DNA for the CDR3 is TGCGCCAGCAGCTTGGGGAATAGGGAGACCCAGTACTTC.

This clonotype was seen more than once but under ten times. CDR3 nucleotides: TGTGCCATCACCGACAGGGAGGCTAACTATGGCTACACCTTC. It yields the protein CAITDREANYGYTF. J is TRBJ1-2 and V is TRBV10-3; 7 bases are shared with TRBD1. Germline assignment: CDR1 ENHRY and CDR2 SYGVKD. This CDR3 is 14 amino acids long. Trimming at V came to 7 bases and at J to 0 bases, leaving 5 bases not matched to a gene.

This clonotype has a count of ten or more. V usage is TRBV12-3 or TRBV12-4 and J usage is TRBJ2-1; D might be TRBD1 (6 bases). V shed 6 bases and J shed 4 bases, with 13 bases lying between them. The CDR3 runs 14 residues. The CDR3 protein is CASSRDRLYNEQFF. Written as DNA, the CDR3 is TGTGCCAGCAGCCGCGACAGGCTGTACAATGAGCAGTTCTTC.

This clonotype was counted between two and nine times. V and J are TRBV9 and TRBJ2-1; TRBD1 matches 10 bases. The CDR3 contains 15 residues. From germline, CDR1 is SGDLS and CDR2 YYNGEE. The V segment lost 4 bases and the J segment 2 bases; nucleotides outside the gene matches: 3. The CDR3 protein is CASSTGTGAYNEQFF. The CDR3, as DNA: TGTGCCAGCAGCACGGGGACAGGGGCCTACAATGAGCAGTTCTTC.

In its sample, this clonotype was seen a few times. The CDR3 reads CASSLIASTDTQYF. The CDR3 region has the DNA TGTGCCAGCAGCTTAATAGCTTCCACAGATACGCAGTATTTT. The chain joins TRBV7-8 to TRBJ2-3, with D hard to call. The CDR3 is 14 residues long. Trimming took off 2 bases at V and 2 bases at J, with 8 bases between the two ends. Germline V CDR1 and CDR2: SGHVS, FQNEAQ. Full variable domain (missing parts from reference TRBV7-8 and TRBJ2-3): GAGVSQSPRYKVAKRGQDVALRCDPISGHVSLFWYQQALGQGPEFLTYFQNEAQLDKSGLPSDRFFAERPEGSVSTLKIQRTQQEDSAVYLCASSLIASTDTQYFGPGTRLTVL.

The rearrangement uses TRBV12-3 or TRBV12-4 and TRBJ2-7; D is undetermined. CDR3 length: 12 amino acids. The V end lost 3 bases, the J end lost 4 bases, and 7 bases lay between the germline ends. The CDR3 bases are TGTGCCAGCAGTTTGTATGGATACGAGCAGTACTTC. Translating gives CASSLYGYEQYF.

The chain combines TRBV2 with TRBJ2-5; D gene ambiguous. V was shortened by 0 bases and J by 2 bases, with 4 bases between the two germline ends. The germline V gene encodes CDR1 SNHLY and CDR2 FYNNEI. This CDR3 region has 13 residues. The CDR3 loop reads CASSEALQETQYF. The CDR3 region has the DNA TGTGCCAGCAGTGAAGCACTACAAGAGACCCAGTACTTC.

The chain couples TRBV6-6 to TRBJ2-7; 14 bases are shared with TRBD2. V lost 0 bases, J lost 3 bases, and 10 bases stayed unmatched. Per germline, CDR1 MNHNY and CDR2 SVGAGI (reference sequence). The CDR3 covers 19 residues. CDR3 amino acids: CASSYSSPRTSGGNYEQYF. CDR3 bases: TGTGCCAGCAGTTACTCCTCGCCTCGGACTAGCGGGGGGAACTACGAGCAGTACTTC.

This clonotype was counted ten times or more. The rearrangement uses TRBV20-1 and TRBJ2-3, with D uncertain. V lost 1 base and J 3 bases, leaving 11 bases between the germline ends. Germline-derived CDR1 and CDR2 are DFQATT and SNEGSKA (reference sequence). The CDR3 sequence is 14 residues long. DNA for the CDR3: TGCAGTGCTAGAGGCCCCCGGGTAACAGATACGCAGTATTTT. Protein sequence: CSARGPRVTDTQYF.

The V and J genes are TRBV4-2 and TRBJ2-3; D might be TRBD1 or TRBD2, each matching 5 bases. The CDR3 is made up of 13 amino acids. Germline lookup yields CDR1 LGHNA and CDR2 YNFKEQ. Deletions cut 5 bases from V and 4 bases from J, with 10 bases between. CDR3 in DNA: TGTGCCAGCAGCTCGCAGGGAGCAGATACGCAGTATTTT. The encoded protein is CASSSQGADTQYF.

V is TRBV15 and J is TRBJ1-4; D is ambiguous. V was shortened by 0 bases and J by 8 bases, with 7 bases between the two germline ends. This CDR3 has 13 amino acids. Germline values: CDR1 LNHNV, CDR2 YYDKDF (reference sequence). The CDR3 sequence: CATSRDPDEKLFF. Here the CDR3 DNA reads TGTGCCACCAGCAGAGACCCTGACGAAAAACTGTTTTTT.